A selection of T cell receptor beta chains follows, all from one sample in a study of blood T cell repertoires in COVID-19. This table comes from immunoSEQ multiplex PCR, and its TCRdb copy is limited to in-frame clones, with some not included. The table includes 200,000 to 250,000 clones, 84% detected once. What was sequenced was PBMCs or T cells enriched from blood (not recorded which). The receptor source for this set is a woman between 40 and 50 years old who had recovered from COVID-19. Each CDR3 is given without its conserved first and last residue.

v_call cdr3_aa
TRBV30 AWSGGSYNEQF
TRBV19 ASSLDRAYEQY
TRBV18 ASSPGTGSNQPQH
TRBV7-2 ASSLMTGRRY
TRBV9 ASSAGTSGSNEQF
TRBV24-1 ATSEPGTGDADTQY
TRBV24-1 ATSGGVGRETQY
TRBV5-1 ASSRYGKGDYGYT
TRBV30 AWRRQTVEAF
TRBV7-3 ASSLGLAGDDTQY
TRBV7-9 ASSLGTSGRADTQY
TRBV6-5 ASSPGQVEQPQH
TRBV7-7 ASSLNSPGQGGEQF
TRBV7-2 ASSPPFWGHAF
TRBV6-6 ASSPQSGQGLEETQY
TRBV19 ASSSPDSYTEAF
TRBV5-4 ASSHQAGTQY
TRBV24-1 ATSDPGQIDEQY
TRBV28 ASRGDLSYEQY
TRBV27 ASSLTGAGWYEQY
TRBV21-1 ASSIRPGGGVDTQY
TRBV19 ASSQNRATNEKLF
TRBV18 ASSPSQMNTEAF
TRBV30 AWAADPTYEQY
TRBV5-1 ASSLGQALNEKLF
TRBV28 AARQENTGELF
TRBV30 AWTPGILSGGYT
TRBV10-3 AISPTGISEKLF
TRBV5-8 ASSLDGSNEKLF
TRBV24-1 ATSDLTLAGHETQY
TRBV6-5 ASSYRDRVQETQY
TRBV11-2 ASSSGGQGGYT
TRBV11-2 ASSLGGSRSTDTQY
TRBV5-6 ASRPTGTGTNTEAF
TRBV7-7 ASSERLAGVPGELF
TRBV6-5 ATRGPNQPQH
TRBV10-1 ASTLNPRRRDNSPLH
TRBV6-5 ASNRDGSKNEQF
TRBV11-2 ASSFRSEAPRNEQF
TRBV11-2 ASSSLASTDTQY